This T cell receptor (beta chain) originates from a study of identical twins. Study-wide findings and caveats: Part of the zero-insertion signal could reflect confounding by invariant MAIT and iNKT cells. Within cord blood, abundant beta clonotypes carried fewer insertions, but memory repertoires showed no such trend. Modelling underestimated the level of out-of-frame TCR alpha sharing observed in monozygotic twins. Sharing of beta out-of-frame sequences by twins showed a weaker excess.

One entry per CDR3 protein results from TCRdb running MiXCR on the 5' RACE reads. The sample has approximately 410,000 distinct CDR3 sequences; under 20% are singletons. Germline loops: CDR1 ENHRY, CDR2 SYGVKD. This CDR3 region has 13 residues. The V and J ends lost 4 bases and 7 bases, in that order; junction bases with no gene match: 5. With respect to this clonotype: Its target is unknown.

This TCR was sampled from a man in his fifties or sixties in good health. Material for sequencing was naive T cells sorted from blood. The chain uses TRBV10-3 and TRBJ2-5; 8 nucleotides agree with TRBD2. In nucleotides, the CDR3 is TGTGCCATCAGTGGGTTGGGACTAGGGACCCAGTACTTC. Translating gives CAISGLGLGTQYF.